One and the same sample provided the 27 T cell receptor beta chains below, sequenced in a study of T cells in Graves' hyperthyroidism and ophthalmopathy. RNA transcripts yielded amplified TCR beta CDR3 regions. A set of HTBI primers served as the primers for a first-round RT-PCR of the TCR CDR3. TCRdb re-derived calls from the multiplex PCR reads in MiXCR, one entry per CDR3 protein. The data contain roughly 200,000 distinct CDR3 sequences, about a sixth of them singletons. Sequenced input: blood. Receptors were obtained from a woman aged 45-65 years with Graves' hyperthyroidism.

In this sample, this clonotype turned up a few times. This chain uses TRBV5-1 with TRBJ2-3; possible D gene TRBD1, 7 bases. The CDR3 covers 18 residues. The ends were cut back, 0 bases at V and 4 bases at J, with 21 bases in the middle. From germline, CDR1 is SGHRS and CDR2 YFSETQ. DNA of the CDR3: TGCGCCAGCAGCTTGGGTACTGGGAGGAGGGGGCGCCCAGATACGCAGTATTTT. Its protein product is CASSLGTGRRGRPDTQYF.

The chain couples TRBV5-4 to TRBJ1-1, with D possibly being TRBD1 (5 bases). This CDR3 region has 16 residues. Trimming pared 1 base from V and 2 bases from J, leaving 15 bases between. Per germline, CDR1 SGHNT and CDR2 YYREEE (reference sequence). CDR3 sequence: CASSLPGTGSNTEAFF. CDR3 nucleotides: TGTGCCAGCAGCTTGCCCGGGACCGGTTCCAACACTGAAGCTTTCTTT. Using reference TRBV5-4 and TRBJ1-1 for the parts outside the CDR3, the full variable domain is ETGVTQSPTHLIKTRGQQVTLRCSSQSGHNTVSWYQQALGQGPQFIFQYYREEENGRGNFPPRFSGLQFPNYSSELNVNALELDDSALYLCASSLPGTGSNTEAFFGQGTRLTVV.

The sample holds many counts of this clonotype. The chain links TRBV7-9 to TRBJ2-3; the D is unclear. CDR1 is SEHNR, CDR2 FQNEAQ, per germline (reference sequence). Trimming shortened V by 1 base and J by 1 base, and 15 bases separated the two germline ends. The CDR3 consists of 17 residues. This CDR3 reads CASSLGLNHWGTDTQYF. In DNA form, the CDR3 reads TGTGCCAGCAGCTTAGGACTCAACCATTGGGGCACAGATACGCAGTATTTT.

V is TRBV12-5 and J is TRBJ2-2, with 8 positions matching TRBD2. Germline V gene data show CDR1 as LGHNT and CDR2 as FRNRAP. This CDR3 comprises 14 residues. V gave up 9 bases and J gave up 0 bases; unmatched junction bases: 3. The CDR3 nucleotides are TGTGCTAGCCGGGGACTAGCGAACACCGGGGAGCTGTTTTTT. Amino acids: CASRGLANTGELFF.

The chain joins TRBV6-6 to TRBJ1-4; D ambiguous. CDR3 length: 20 residues. Germline V lookup: CDR1 MNHNY, CDR2 SVGAGI (reference sequence). The ends were cut back, 2 bases at V and 2 bases at J, with 24 bases in the middle. The CDR3 here is CASSYEQKTERPTTNEKLFF. The CDR3 DNA is TGTGCCAGCAGTTACGAACAAAAAACCGAACGGCCTACTACTAATGAAAAACTGTTTTTT.

The CDR3: CSARVYAGEQYF. The CDR3 DNA reads TGCAGTGCTAGAGTGTATGCGGGAGAGCAGTACTTC. The genes are TRBV20-1 and TRBJ2-7; D possibly corresponds to TRBD2 (6 bases). Germline V lookup: CDR1 DFQATT, CDR2 SNEGSKA (reference sequence). The CDR3 runs 12 residues. Trimming took off 1 base at V and 7 bases at J, with 11 bases between the two ends.

The sample holds many counts of this clonotype. The genes are TRBV7-6 and TRBJ1-1, with 7 nucleotides matching TRBD1. With 1 base clipped from V and 11 bases from J, the junction kept 7 bases outside the gene matches. The germline CDR1 and CDR2 sequences are SGHVS and FNYEAQ. The CDR3 sequence is 13 residues long. CDR3 nucleotides: TGTGCCAGCAGCTTAGAGGGGGCCGGGGTGGCTTTCTTT. Translation: CASSLEGAGVAFF.

This sequence joins TRBV15 and TRBJ1-2; D remains unclear. This CDR3 region has 16 residues. Trimming cost V 0 bases and J 2 bases, with 13 bases left between them. Germline lookup yields CDR1 LNHNV and CDR2 YYDKDF (reference sequence). CDR3 region: CATSRDRALENYGYTF. DNA of the CDR3: TGTGCCACCAGCAGAGATCGAGCTTTGGAGAACTATGGCTACACCTTC.

This clonotype was recorded at least ten times. V gene TRBV12-3 or TRBV12-4 combines with J gene TRBJ1-1, with TRBD1 as a possible D gene (5 bases). Trimming removed 4 bases at V and 3 bases at J, with 12 bases between. The CDR3 loop spans 14 amino acids. The CDR3 loop is CASSSNGGHTEAFF. CDR3 nucleotides: TGTGCCAGCAGTTCTAATGGGGGTCACACTGAAGCTTTCTTT.

This chain links TRBV3-1 with TRBJ1-5; D ambiguous. V dropped 0 bases and J dropped 7 bases, with 7 bases sitting between them. Germline V gene lookup returns CDR1 LGHDT and CDR2 YNNKEL (reference sequence). The CDR3 runs to 13 residues. This CDR3 reads CASSQDLVQPQHF. The DNA for the CDR3 is TGTGCCAGCAGCCAAGATCTTGTACAGCCCCAGCATTTT.

This clonotype was detected ten times or more. The chain joins TRBV2 to TRBJ1-1; D gene ambiguous. The V end lost 2 bases, the J end lost 0 bases, and 10 bases lay between the germline ends. The CDR3 is made up of 15 amino acids. Germline lookup yields CDR1 SNHLY and CDR2 FYNNEI. CDR3 sequence reads: CASSEFGALNTEAFF. CDR3 DNA sequence: TGTGCCAGCAGTGAATTTGGAGCCTTGAACACTGAAGCTTTCTTT.

In its sample, this clonotype was seen once. The chain employs TRBV28 and TRBJ1-1; D gene unclear. The CDR3 consists of 14 residues. The germline V and J ends were trimmed by 4 bases and 4 bases, with 13 bases remaining between them. CDR1 is MDHEN and CDR2 is SYDVKM in the germline V gene. The CDR3 loop is CASSWGNVGTEAFF. The CDR3 DNA is TGTGCCAGCAGTTGGGGAAACGTAGGCACTGAAGCTTTCTTT. The whole variable domain, remainder taken from reference TRBV28 and TRBJ1-1, is DVKVTQSSRYLVKRTGEKVFLECVQDMDHENMFWYRQDPGLGLRLIYFSYDVKMKEKGDIPEGYSVSREKKERFSLILESASTNQTSMYLCASSWGNVGTEAFFGQGTRLTVV.

The chain is built from TRBV19 and TRBJ2-7; 9 bases align to TRBD2. The J segment lost 2 bases and the V segment lost 2 bases, leaving 4 bases of the junction unmatched. This CDR3 is 15 amino acids long. CDR1 and CDR2 from the germline V gene are LNHDA and SQIVND (reference sequence). In DNA form, the CDR3 reads TGTGCCAGTAGTATATTAGCGGGAGATACCTACGAGCAGTACTTC. This codes for CASSILAGDTYEQYF.

This clonotype was seen a few times. J is TRBJ1-5 and V is TRBV7-3; D gene ambiguous. This CDR3 comprises 12 residues. Trimming shortened V by 1 base and J by 6 bases, and 4 bases separated the two germline ends. The germline CDR1 and CDR2 sequences are SGHTA and FQGTGA. The chain's CDR3 is CASSLISQPQHF. CDR3 coding DNA: TGTGCCAGCAGCTTAATCAGTCAGCCCCAGCATTTT. Drawing the rest from reference TRBV7-3 and TRBJ1-5, the complete variable domain is GAGVSQTPSNKVTEKGKYVELRCDPISGHTALYWYRQSLGQGPEFLIYFQGTGAADDSGLPNDRFFAVRPEGSVSTLKIQRTERGDSAVYLCASSLISQPQHFGDGTRLSIL.

This chain joins TRBV28 and TRBJ1-1; D is unresolved. In germline, CDR1 is MDHEN, CDR2 SYDVKM. The CDR3 loop spans 14 amino acids. V was trimmed by 3 bases and J by 6 bases, leaving 14 bases between them. This chain's CDR3 is CASSLEQVPPEAFF. As DNA, the CDR3 is TGTGCCAGCAGTTTGGAGCAGGTCCCCCCTGAAGCTTTCTTT.

There are a few counts of this clonotype. This chain links TRBV7-9 with TRBJ1-1; D remains unclear. The CDR3 has 12 amino acids. V lost 5 bases and J 3 bases, leaving 7 bases between the germline ends. Germline V gives CDR1 SEHNR, CDR2 FQNEAQ (reference sequence). CDR3 in amino acids: CASSGLDTEAFF. CDR3 sequence (DNA): TGTGCCAGCAGCGGTTTAGACACTGAAGCTTTCTTT.

This chain links TRBV29-1 with TRBJ1-2; no reliable D call. The CDR3 sequence is 13 residues long. Germline CDR1 is SQVTM and CDR2 is ANQGSEA. The V and J ends lost 3 bases and 5 bases respectively, with 13 bases between them. The CDR3 DNA reads TGCAGCGTTGACCAGGATATAGGGTATGGCTACACCTTC. This encodes CSVDQDIGYGYTF. Based on the CDR3 plus reference TRBV29-1 and TRBJ1-2, the full variable domain is SAVISQKPSRDICQRGTSLTIQCQVDSQVTMMFWYRQQPGQSLTLIATANQGSEATYESGFVIDKFPISRPNLTFSTLTVSNMSPEDSSIYLCSVDQDIGYGYTFGSGTRLTVV.

In this sample, this clonotype turned up a few times. This chain joins TRBV9 and TRBJ2-7; 11 nucleotides match TRBD2. This CDR3 is 16 amino acids long. Per germline, CDR1 SGDLS and CDR2 YYNGEE. J lost 2 bases, V lost 3 bases, and 7 bases had no gene match. The CDR3 region has the DNA TGTGCCAGCAGCGGATCCGGGACTAGCGGAGCCTACGAGCAGTACTTC. It is translated as CASSGSGTSGAYEQYF. Variable domain in full (rest from reference TRBV9 and TRBJ2-7): DSGVTQTPKHLITATGQRVTLRCSPRSGDLSVYWYQQSLDQGLQFLIQYYNGEERAKGNILERFSAQQFPDLHSELNLSSLELGDSALYFCASSGSGTSGAYEQYFGPGTRLTVT.

In this sample, this clonotype turned up many times. The chain combines TRBV12-3 or TRBV12-4 with TRBJ1-1, with TRBD1 matching over 8 bases. This CDR3 is 16 amino acids long. Trimming took 3 bases from V and 1 from J; bases not matched to a gene: 7. As DNA, the CDR3 is TGTGCCAGCAGTTTCGAAAGGACAGGGACGAACACTGAAGCTTTCTTT. It encodes CASSFERTGTNTEAFF.

This clonotype was counted at least ten times. This sequence joins TRBV7-8 and TRBJ2-1; D call uncertain. The CDR3 contains 16 residues. Trimming stripped 1 base from V and 0 bases from J, with 10 bases between. CDR1 and CDR2 from the germline V gene are SGHVS and FQNEAQ. The CDR3 nucleotides are TGTGCCAGCAGCTTAGTTCCTCGGAGCTCCTACAATGAGCAGTTCTTC. Translating gives CASSLVPRSSYNEQFF.

This clonotype was seen only a few times. V is TRBV25-1 and J is TRBJ2-1; 7 bases line up with TRBD2. Looked up from germline, CDR1 is MGHDK and CDR2 is SYGVNS. This CDR3 comprises 13 residues. V lost 4 bases, J lost 9 bases, and 6 bases stayed unmatched. CDR3 region: CASSVGGSFEQFF. The CDR3 DNA sequence: TGTGCCAGCAGTGTGGGCGGGAGTTTTGAGCAGTTCTTC.

The table lists this clonotype with many counts. The J gene is TRBJ2-1, the V gene TRBV24-1; 11 bases agree with TRBD2. Losses at the gene ends were 0 bases for V and 6 bases for J; bases not matched to a gene: 9. The CDR3 is 18 amino acids. Germline CDR1 and CDR2: KGHDR and SFDVKD. The CDR3 here is CATSDLRGSGRAINEQFF. CDR3 DNA: TGTGCCACCAGTGATTTGCGGGGTAGCGGGAGGGCAATCAATGAGCAGTTCTTC.

This clonotype was detected ten times or more. The genes are TRBV4-2 and TRBJ2-5, with no clear D. V gave up 0 bases and J gave up 5 bases, with 4 bases separating them. The CDR3 extends over 12 amino acids. Germline V lookup: CDR1 LGHNA, CDR2 YNFKEQ. CDR3 protein: CASSQDSETQYF. Here the CDR3 DNA reads TGTGCCAGCAGCCAAGATTCGGAGACCCAGTACTTC.

This rearrangement joins TRBV30 to TRBJ1-1, with unresolved D. The V and J ends lost 3 bases and 4 bases respectively, with 12 bases between them. The CDR3 has 13 residues. CDR1 is GTSNPN and CDR2 is SVGIG in the germline V gene (reference sequence). Here the CDR3 reads CAWSVAGFTEAFF. The CDR3 DNA reads TGTGCCTGGAGCGTAGCCGGCTTCACTGAAGCTTTCTTT.

This clonotype was seen more than once but under ten times. The J gene is TRBJ2-5, the V gene TRBV30, with D perhaps matching TRBD2 (6 bases). The CDR3 totals 13 residues. Germline V CDR1 and CDR2: GTSNPN, SVGIG (reference sequence). The V and J ends lost 1 base and 5 bases respectively, with 11 bases between them. The DNA for the CDR3 is TGTGCCTGGAGTGCCGGGGGAAGGGAGACCCAGTACTTC. It specifies CAWSAGGRETQYF.

This clonotype was seen repeatedly, ten times or more. The V and J genes are TRBV7-9 and TRBJ2-7; 11 bases are a match to TRBD2. Germline CDR1 SEHNR, CDR2 FQNEAQ (reference sequence). The CDR3 is 16 residues long. Trimming cost V 5 bases and J 0 bases; bases outside gene matches: 6. Here the CDR3 DNA reads TGTGCCAGCAGCACGGGACTAGCGGTGAGCTCCTACGAGCAGTACTTC. Protein: CASSTGLAVSSYEQYF.

This clonotype was detected many times. The J gene is TRBJ1-6, the V gene TRBV28; weak D call: TRBD1 (5 bases). Per the germline V gene, CDR1 is MDHEN and CDR2 is SYDVKM. The CDR3 is made up of 13 amino acids. Trimming took off 6 bases at V and 11 bases at J, with 14 bases between the two ends. The CDR3 sequence: CASRSPGFTPLHF. The CDR3 DNA is TGTGCCAGCAGGAGTCCAGGGTTTACACCCCTCCACTTT.